The 10 T cell receptor beta chains presented below share a single source sample, sequenced in a study of shared clonotypes between healthy human individuals (TCRdb year 2020). Library prep was done by the immunoSEQ multiplex PCR assay. TCRdb limited this immuneACCESS table to in-frame rearrangements with V and J called. A share of clones is missing; checked studies link under half to unresolved V genes, and the rest is unexplained. The sample records about 1.1 million clones, around 82% of which are singletons. Together, the top ten hold 0.52% of the sample. The sequenced sample was memory CD4+ T cells from PBMCs. The cell subset or site label for this specimen denotes: CD45RA-negative fraction. The receptors derive from a man younger than 35 in good health. Some clones in this sample may be carry-over from other donors' samples.

The CDR3 protein is CASSYRLGSGNTIYF. As DNA, the CDR3 is TGTGCCAGCAGTTACAGGCTGGGGTCCGGAAACACCATATATTTT. The chain is built from TRBV6-5 and TRBJ1-3; D is uncertain. Trimming took 2 bases from V and 4 from J, leaving 12 bases between them. CDR1 and CDR2 (germline): MNHEY, SVGAGI. The CDR3 sequence is 15 residues long.

The DNA for the CDR3 is TGTGCCAGCAGCTTAAGGATGAGGGACGAGCAGTACTTC. This sequence encodes CASSLRMRDEQYF. The V and J genes are TRBV7-3 and TRBJ2-7; perhaps TRBD2 as D (5 bases). The CDR3 consists of 13 residues. Germline CDR1 reads SGHTA; CDR2 reads FQGTGA. The V end lost 1 base, the J end lost 5 bases, and 9 bases lay between the germline ends.

The rearrangement joins TRBV9 to TRBJ2-1; D unclear. The V gene's germline CDR1 is SGDLS and CDR2 YYNGEE. The CDR3 totals 13 residues. V was cut by 1 base and J by 4 bases, with 6 bases left in between. The CDR3 coding sequence is TGTGCCAGCAGCGTATCCCCGTACAATGAGCAGTTCTTC. It is translated as CASSVSPYNEQFF.

The J gene is TRBJ2-2, the V gene TRBV28; 9 bases are shared with TRBD2. The CDR3 consists of 17 residues. The trim removed 7 bases at V and 1 base at J, leaving 10 bases unmatched. CDR1 MDHEN and CDR2 SYDVKM come from the germline V gene. For the CDR3, the DNA is TGTGCCAGCACGGTTAGCGGGAGTTTTGGGAACACCGGGGAGCTGTTTTTT. It specifies CASTVSGSFGNTGELFF.

The rearrangement joins TRBV7-2 to TRBJ2-7; D assignment may be TRBD1 or TRBD2 (5 bases each). The CDR3 has 13 residues. The germline gives CDR1 SGHTA, CDR2 FQGNSA. The ends were cut back, 1 base at V and 7 bases at J, with 11 bases in the middle. The CDR3 here is CASSLGGPREQYF. CDR3 coding DNA: TGTGCCAGCAGCTTAGGGGGACCCCGGGAGCAGTACTTC.

The chain links TRBV4-1 to TRBJ2-6; D perhaps matches TRBD1 (5 bases). This CDR3 region has 16 residues. Trimming removed 2 bases at V and 2 bases at J, with 10 bases between. Germline V gene sequence: CDR1 MGHRA, CDR2 YSYEKL. The CDR3 reads CASSQLQGAGANVLTF. The CDR3 DNA is TGCGCCAGCAGCCAACTACAAGGGGCTGGGGCCAACGTCCTGACTTTC.

The rearrangement uses TRBV27 and TRBJ2-3; possible D gene TRBD2, 5 bases. The CDR3 length is 13 residues. CDR1 is MNHEY and CDR2 is SMNVEV in the germline V gene (reference sequence). Trimming took 7 bases from V and 14 from J, leaving 22 bases between them. This chain's CDR3 is CASKFYRESSTYF. The CDR3 DNA reads TGTGCCAGCAAATTTTACCGGGAATCCAGCACGTATTTT.

This clone was recorded once. The chain employs TRBV18 and TRBJ1-4, with unresolved D. Trimming stripped 0 bases from V and 4 bases from J, with 12 bases between. This CDR3 spans 16 amino acids. The germline V gene has CDR1 KGHSH and CDR2 LQKENI. CDR3 sequence: CASSPPRLNLNEKLFF. CDR3 coding DNA: TGTGCCAGCTCACCACCTAGACTCAATCTTAATGAAAAACTGTTTTTT.

The chain couples TRBV29-1 to TRBJ1-2; TRBD1 matches at 7 bases. Germline V CDR1 and CDR2: SQVTM, ANQGSEA. J gave up 8 bases and V 3 bases, and 6 bases lay outside the gene matches. CDR3 length: 12 amino acids. CDR3 DNA sequence: TGCAGCGTTGATGCACAGGGGCGAGGCTACACCTTC. It is translated as CSVDAQGRGYTF.

CDR3 DNA sequence: TGCGCCAGCAGCTTAATCGACGGAATCTACGAGCAGTACTTC. Translating it yields CASSLIDGIYEQYF. The rearrangement uses TRBV5-1 and TRBJ2-7; no clear D gene. With 2 bases removed from V and 3 bases from J, the gap between germline ends came to 12 bases. In germline, CDR1 is SGHRS, CDR2 YFSETQ. This CDR3 region has 14 residues. The variable domain in full, completed from reference TRBV5-1 and TRBJ2-7, reads KAGVTQTPRYLIKTRGQQVTLSCSPISGHRSVSWYQQTPGQGLQFLFEYFSETQRNKGNFPGRFSGRQFSNSRSEMNVSTLELGDSALYLCASSLIDGIYEQYFGPGTRLTVT.